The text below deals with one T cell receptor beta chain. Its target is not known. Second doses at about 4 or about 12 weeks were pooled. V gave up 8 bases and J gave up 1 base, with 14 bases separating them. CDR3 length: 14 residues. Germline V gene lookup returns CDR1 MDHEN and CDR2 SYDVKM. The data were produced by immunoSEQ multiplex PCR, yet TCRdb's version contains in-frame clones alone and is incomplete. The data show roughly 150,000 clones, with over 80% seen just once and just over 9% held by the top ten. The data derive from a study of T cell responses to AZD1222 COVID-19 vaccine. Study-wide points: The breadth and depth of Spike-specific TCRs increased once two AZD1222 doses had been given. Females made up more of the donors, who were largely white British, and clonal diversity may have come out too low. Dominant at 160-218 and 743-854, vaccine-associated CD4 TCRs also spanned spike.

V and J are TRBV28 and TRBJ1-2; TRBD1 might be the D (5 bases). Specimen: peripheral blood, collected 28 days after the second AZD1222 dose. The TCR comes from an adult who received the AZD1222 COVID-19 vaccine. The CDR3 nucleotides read TGTGCCAGCGCCCTGACAGCCATTAACTATGGCTACACCTTC. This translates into CASALTAINYGYTF.